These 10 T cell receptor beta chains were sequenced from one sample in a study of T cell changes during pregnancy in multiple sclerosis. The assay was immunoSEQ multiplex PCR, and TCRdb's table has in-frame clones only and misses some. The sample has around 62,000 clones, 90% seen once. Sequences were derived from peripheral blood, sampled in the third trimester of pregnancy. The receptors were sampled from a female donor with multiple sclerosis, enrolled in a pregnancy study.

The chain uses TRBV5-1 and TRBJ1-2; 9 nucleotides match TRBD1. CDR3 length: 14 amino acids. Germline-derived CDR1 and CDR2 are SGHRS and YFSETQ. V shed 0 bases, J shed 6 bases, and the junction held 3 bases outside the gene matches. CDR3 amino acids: CASSLGGQGDGYTF. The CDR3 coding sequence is TGCGCCAGCAGCTTGGGGGGACAGGGCGATGGCTACACCTTC.

CDR3 protein: CASSGLRRGNEQYF. CDR3 nucleotides: TGTGCCAGCAGTGGACTTAGGCGAGGCAACGAGCAGTACTTC. V gene TRBV2 combines with J gene TRBJ2-7; D is unresolved. The germline CDR1 and CDR2 sequences are SNHLY and FYNNEI. V was clipped by 4 bases and J by 5 bases, with 15 bases between them. This CDR3 has 14 amino acids.

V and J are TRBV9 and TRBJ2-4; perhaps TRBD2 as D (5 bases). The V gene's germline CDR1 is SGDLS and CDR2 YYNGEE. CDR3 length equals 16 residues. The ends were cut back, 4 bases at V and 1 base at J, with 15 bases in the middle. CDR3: CASSSGSVVAKNIQYF. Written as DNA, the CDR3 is TGTGCCAGCAGCTCGGGGAGCGTCGTGGCCAAAAACATTCAGTACTTC.

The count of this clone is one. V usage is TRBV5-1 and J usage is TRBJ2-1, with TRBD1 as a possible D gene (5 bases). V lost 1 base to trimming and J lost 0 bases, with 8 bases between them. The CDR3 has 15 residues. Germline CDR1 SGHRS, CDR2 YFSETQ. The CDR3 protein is CASSLIGDSYNEQFF. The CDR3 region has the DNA TGCGCCAGCAGCTTGATAGGGGACTCCTACAATGAGCAGTTCTTC.

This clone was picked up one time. In DNA, the CDR3 is TGTGCCAGCAGCTTTAAAGGGGCTGTATACGAGCAGTACTTC. Translating it yields CASSFKGAVYEQYF. V usage is TRBV7-2 and J usage is TRBJ2-7, with D tentatively TRBD1 (5 bases). The CDR3 is 14 residues long. V was clipped by 3 bases and J by 4 bases, with 13 bases between them. Germline loops: CDR1 SGHTA, CDR2 FQGNSA.

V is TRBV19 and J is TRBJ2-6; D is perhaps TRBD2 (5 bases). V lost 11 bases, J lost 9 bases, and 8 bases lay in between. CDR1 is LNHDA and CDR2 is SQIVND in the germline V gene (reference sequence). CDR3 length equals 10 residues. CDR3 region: CAGGLNVLTF. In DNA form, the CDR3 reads TGTGCCGGAGGTCTCAACGTCCTGACTTTC.

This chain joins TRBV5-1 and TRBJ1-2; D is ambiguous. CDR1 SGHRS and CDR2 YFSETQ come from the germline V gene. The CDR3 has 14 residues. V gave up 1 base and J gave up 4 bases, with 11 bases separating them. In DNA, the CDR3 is TGCGCCAGCAGCTTGCCCGGGATGACCTATGGCTACACCTTC. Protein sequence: CASSLPGMTYGYTF. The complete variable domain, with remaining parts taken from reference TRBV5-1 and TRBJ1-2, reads KAGVTQTPRYLIKTRGQQVTLSCSPISGHRSVSWYQQTPGQGLQFLFEYFSETQRNKGNFPGRFSGRQFSNSRSEMNVSTLELGDSALYLCASSLPGMTYGYTFGSGTRLTVV.

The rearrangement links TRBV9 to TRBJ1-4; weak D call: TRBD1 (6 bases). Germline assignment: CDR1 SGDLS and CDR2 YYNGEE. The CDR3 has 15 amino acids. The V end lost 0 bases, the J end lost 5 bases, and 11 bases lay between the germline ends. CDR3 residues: CASSVAGTLNEKLFF. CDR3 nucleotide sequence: TGTGCCAGCAGCGTAGCCGGGACATTGAATGAAAAACTGTTTTTT.

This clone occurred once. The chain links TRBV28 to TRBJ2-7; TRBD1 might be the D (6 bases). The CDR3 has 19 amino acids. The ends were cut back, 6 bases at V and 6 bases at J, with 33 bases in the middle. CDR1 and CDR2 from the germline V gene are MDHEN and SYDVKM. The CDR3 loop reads CASSSTGWRFSPGSGEQYF. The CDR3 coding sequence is TGTGCCAGCAGCAGCACAGGGTGGCGTTTTTCGCCCGGGTCTGGCGAGCAGTACTTC.

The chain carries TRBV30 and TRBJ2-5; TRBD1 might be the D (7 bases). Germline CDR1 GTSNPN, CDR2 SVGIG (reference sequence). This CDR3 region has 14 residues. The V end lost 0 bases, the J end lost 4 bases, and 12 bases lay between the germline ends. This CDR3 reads CAWSVLQGGETQYF. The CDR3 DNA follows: TGTGCCTGGAGTGTACTCCAGGGGGGAGAGACCCAGTACTTC.